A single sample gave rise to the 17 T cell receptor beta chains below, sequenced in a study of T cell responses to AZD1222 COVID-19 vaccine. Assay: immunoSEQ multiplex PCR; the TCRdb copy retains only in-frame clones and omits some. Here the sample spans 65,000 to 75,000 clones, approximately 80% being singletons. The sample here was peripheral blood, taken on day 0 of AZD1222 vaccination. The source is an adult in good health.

The CDR3 here is CASVRGQGAYEQYF. The CDR3 DNA is TGTGCTAGTGTCCGGGGACAGGGGGCTTACGAGCAGTACTTC. The chain links TRBV12-5 to TRBJ2-7; TRBD1 aligns across 12 bases. This CDR3 is 14 amino acids long. J gave up 4 bases and V 7 bases, and 5 bases lay outside the gene matches. Germline V gene data show CDR1 as LGHNT and CDR2 as FRNRAP.

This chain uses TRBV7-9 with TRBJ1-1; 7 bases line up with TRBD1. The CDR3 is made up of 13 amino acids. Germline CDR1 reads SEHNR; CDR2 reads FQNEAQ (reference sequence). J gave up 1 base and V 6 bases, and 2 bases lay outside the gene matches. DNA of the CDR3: TGTGCCAGCAGTCGGACAGGGAACACTGAAGCTTTCTTT. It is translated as CASSRTGNTEAFF.

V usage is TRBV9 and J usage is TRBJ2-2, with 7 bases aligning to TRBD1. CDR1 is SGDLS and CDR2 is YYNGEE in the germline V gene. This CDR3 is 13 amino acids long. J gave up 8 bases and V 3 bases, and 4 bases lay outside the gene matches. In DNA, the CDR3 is TGTGCCAGCAGCGCAGGGGGTGCGGGGGAGCTGTTTTTT. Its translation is CASSAGGAGELFF.

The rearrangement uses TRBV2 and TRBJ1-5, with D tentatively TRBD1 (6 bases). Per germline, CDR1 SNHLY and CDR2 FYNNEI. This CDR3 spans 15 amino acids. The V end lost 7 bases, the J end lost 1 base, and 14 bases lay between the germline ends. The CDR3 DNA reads TGTGCCAGCATCGAGGGGGGGAACAGCAATCAGCCCCAGCATTTT. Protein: CASIEGGNSNQPQHF.

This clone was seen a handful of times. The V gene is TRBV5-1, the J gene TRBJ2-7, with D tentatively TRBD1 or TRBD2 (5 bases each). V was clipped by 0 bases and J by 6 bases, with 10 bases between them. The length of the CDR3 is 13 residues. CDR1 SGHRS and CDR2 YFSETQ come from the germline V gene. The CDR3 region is CASSLGFGTEQYF. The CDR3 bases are TGCGCCAGCAGCTTGGGCTTCGGGACCGAGCAGTACTTC.

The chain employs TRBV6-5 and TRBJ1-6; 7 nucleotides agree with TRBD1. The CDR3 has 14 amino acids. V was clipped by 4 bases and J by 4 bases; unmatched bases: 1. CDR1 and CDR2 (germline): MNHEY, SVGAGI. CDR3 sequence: CASSSTGYNSPLHF. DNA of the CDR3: TGTGCCAGCAGTTCGACAGGGTATAATTCACCCCTCCACTTT.

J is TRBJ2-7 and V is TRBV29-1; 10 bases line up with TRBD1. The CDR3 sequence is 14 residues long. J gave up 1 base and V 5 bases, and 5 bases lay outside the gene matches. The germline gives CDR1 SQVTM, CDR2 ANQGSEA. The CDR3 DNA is TGCAGCGTTTCTGACAGGGGGCTTTCCTACGAGCAGTACTTC. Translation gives CSVSDRGLSYEQYF.

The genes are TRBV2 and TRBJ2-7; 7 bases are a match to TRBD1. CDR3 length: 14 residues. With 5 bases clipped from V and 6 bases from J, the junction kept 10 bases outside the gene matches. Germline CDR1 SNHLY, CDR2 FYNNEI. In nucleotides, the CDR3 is TGTGCCAGCAGTCAAGACAGGGTCGAGTGCGAGCAGTACTTC. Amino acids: CASSQDRVECEQYF.

This CDR3 reads CSVGHSPNEKLFF. The DNA for the CDR3 is TGCAGCGTTGGGCACAGCCCTAATGAAAAACTGTTTTTT. The chain carries TRBV29-1 and TRBJ1-4; no reliable D call. V was pared by 4 bases and J by 3 bases, with 9 bases between. The CDR3 is 13 amino acids. Germline loops: CDR1 SQVTM, CDR2 ANQGSEA.

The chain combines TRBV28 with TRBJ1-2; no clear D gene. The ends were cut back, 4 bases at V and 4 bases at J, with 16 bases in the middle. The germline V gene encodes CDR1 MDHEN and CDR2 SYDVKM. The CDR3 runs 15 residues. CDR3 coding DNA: TGTGCCAGCAGTTCCGGACGGACTACTACCTATGGCTACACCTTC. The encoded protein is CASSSGRTTTYGYTF.

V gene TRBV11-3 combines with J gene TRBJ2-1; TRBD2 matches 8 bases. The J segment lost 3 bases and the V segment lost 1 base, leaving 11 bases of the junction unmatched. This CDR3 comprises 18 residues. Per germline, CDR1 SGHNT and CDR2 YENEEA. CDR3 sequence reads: CASSLGGETGGLYNEQFF. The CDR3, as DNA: TGTGCCAGCAGCTTAGGAGGGGAGACGGGGGGGCTCTACAATGAGCAGTTCTTC.

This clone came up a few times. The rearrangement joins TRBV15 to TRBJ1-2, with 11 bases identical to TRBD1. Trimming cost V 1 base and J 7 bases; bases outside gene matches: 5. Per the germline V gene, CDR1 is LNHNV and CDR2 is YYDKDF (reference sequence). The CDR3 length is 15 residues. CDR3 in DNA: TGTGCCACCAGCAGAGGAGGACAGGGGGCCTCTGGCTACACCTTC. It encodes CATSRGGQGASGYTF.

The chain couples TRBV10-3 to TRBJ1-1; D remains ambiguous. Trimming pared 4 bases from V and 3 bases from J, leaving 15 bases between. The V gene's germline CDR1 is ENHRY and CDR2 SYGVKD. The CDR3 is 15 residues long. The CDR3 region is CAISGRSGDYTEAFF. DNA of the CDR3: TGTGCCATCAGTGGACGGTCGGGAGACTACACTGAAGCTTTCTTT.

The CDR3 DNA sequence: TGTGCCACGGCGGCAGGGAGCAATGAGCAGTTCTTC. Residues: CATAAGSNEQFF. V gene TRBV19 combines with J gene TRBJ2-1; D is tentatively TRBD1 or TRBD2 (5 bases each). Germline values: CDR1 LNHDA, CDR2 SQIVND (reference sequence). The CDR3 has 12 amino acids. The V end lost 10 bases, the J end lost 6 bases, and 13 bases lay between the germline ends.

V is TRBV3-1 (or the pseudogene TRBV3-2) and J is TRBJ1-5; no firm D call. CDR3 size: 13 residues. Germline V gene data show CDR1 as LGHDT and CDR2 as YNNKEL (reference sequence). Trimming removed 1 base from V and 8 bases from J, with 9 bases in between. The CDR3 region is CASSQGDKKPQHF. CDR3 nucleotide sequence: TGTGCCAGCAGCCAAGGGGATAAGAAGCCCCAGCATTTT.

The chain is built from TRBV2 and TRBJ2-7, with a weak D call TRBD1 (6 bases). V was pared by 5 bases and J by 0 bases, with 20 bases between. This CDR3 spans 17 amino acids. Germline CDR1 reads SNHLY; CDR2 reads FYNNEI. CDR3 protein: CASSYQTQDRVSYEQYF. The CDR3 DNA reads TGTGCCAGCAGTTATCAAACTCAGGACAGAGTCTCCTACGAGCAGTACTTC.

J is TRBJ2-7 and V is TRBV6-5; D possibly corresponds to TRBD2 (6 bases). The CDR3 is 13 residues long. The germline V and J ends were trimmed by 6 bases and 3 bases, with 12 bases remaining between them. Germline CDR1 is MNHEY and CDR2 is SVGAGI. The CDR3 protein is CASRGGGRYEQYF. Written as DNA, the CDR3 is TGTGCCAGCAGGGGGGGAGGTCGCTACGAGCAGTACTTC.